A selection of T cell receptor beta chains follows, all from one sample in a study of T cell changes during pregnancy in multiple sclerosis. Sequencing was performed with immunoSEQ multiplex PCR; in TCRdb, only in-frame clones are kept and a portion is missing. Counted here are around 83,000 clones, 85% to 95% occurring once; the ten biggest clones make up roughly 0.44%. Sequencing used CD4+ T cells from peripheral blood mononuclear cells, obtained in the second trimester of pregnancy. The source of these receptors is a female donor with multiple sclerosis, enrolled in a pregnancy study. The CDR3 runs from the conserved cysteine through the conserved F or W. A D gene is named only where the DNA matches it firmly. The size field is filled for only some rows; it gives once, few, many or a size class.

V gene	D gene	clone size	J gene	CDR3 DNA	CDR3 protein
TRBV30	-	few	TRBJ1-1	TGTGCCCGCAGGGCGGACACTGAAGCTTTCTTT	CARRADTEAFF
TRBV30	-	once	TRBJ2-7	TGTGCCTGGGGGCAGGGGACCGGCGAGCAGTACTTC	CAWGQGTGEQYF
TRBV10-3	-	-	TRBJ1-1	TGTGCCATCAGTGTGAGGTCGGCGACCACTGAAGCTTTCTTT	CAISVRSATTEAFF
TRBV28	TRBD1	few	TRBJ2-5	TGTGCCAGCAGTTACGATTGGGGGACCGGGACAGGGGAGGGGGAGACCCAGTACTTC	CASSYDWGTGTGEGETQYF
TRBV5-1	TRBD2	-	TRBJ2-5	TGCGCCAGCAGACTACTAGCGGGGGGCGGAGAGACCCAGTACTTC	CASRLLAGGGETQYF
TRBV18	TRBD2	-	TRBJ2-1	TGTGCCAGCTCACCTGGGACTAGCGTCTCTGAGCAGTTCTTC	CASSPGTSVSEQFF
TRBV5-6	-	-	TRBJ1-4	TGTGCCAGCAGCTTAAAAACAGGGATAAATGAAAAACTGTTTTTT	CASSLKTGINEKLFF
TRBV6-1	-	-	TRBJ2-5	TGTGCCAGCAGTTCTACAGGGTTGGGCGAGACCCAGTACTTC	CASSSTGLGETQYF
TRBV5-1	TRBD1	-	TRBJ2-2	TGCGCCAGCAGCTTGTTCCGACAGGGCCTCACCGGGGAGCTGTTTTTT	CASSLFRQGLTGELFF
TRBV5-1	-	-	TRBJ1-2	TGCGCCAGCAGCTTGGGAGATCTTAACTATGGCTACACCTTC	CASSLGDLNYGYTF
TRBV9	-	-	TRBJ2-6	TGTGCCAGCAGCGTATTTCCCGGGACTCCAAGCTCTGGGGCCAACGTCCTGACTTTC	CASSVFPGTPSSGANVLTF
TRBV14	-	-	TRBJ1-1	TGTGCCAGCAGCCACTCTCTTGAGGCTTTCTTT	CASSHSLEAFF
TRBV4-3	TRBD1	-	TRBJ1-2	TGCGCCAGCAGCCAAGCACAGGGGCCCTATGGCTACACCTTC	CASSQAQGPYGYTF
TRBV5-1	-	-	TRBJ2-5	TGCGCCAGCAGTGTAAGCGGCCAAGAGACCCAGTACTTC	CASSVSGQETQYF
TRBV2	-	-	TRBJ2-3	TGTGCCAGCACCGTCACAGATACGCAGTATTTT	CASTVTDTQYF
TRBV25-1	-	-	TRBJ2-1	TGTGCCAGCAGGGGGGCTAATGAGCAGTTCTTC	CASRGANEQFF
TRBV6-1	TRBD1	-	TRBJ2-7	TGTGCCAGCAGTGAACAGGGGACAGGGGGTGAGCAGTACTTC	CASSEQGTGGEQYF
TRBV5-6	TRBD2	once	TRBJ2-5	TGTGCCAGCAGCCCACTCGGTGGCGGGGGGGGAAAGACCCAGTACTTC	CASSPLGGGGGKTQYF
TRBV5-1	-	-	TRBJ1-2	TGCGCCAGCAGCCAGGGACCAGCGGGAGCCAGCTATGGCTACACCTTC	CASSQGPAGASYGYTF
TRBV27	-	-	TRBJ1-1	TGTGCCAGCAGAACAACAGGTTTCCGGGCCTTGAGGACTGAAGCTTTCTTT	CASRTTGFRALRTEAFF
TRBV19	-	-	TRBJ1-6	TGTGCCAGTAACCAACCGATTAGCACAGGAGTTAATTCACCCCTCCACTTT	CASNQPISTGVNSPLHF
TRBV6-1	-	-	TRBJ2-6	TGTGCCAGCAGTCCCGTTAACTCTGGGGCCAACGTCCTGACTTTC	CASSPVNSGANVLTF